These 12 T cell receptor beta chains originate from one sample sequenced in a study of graft-versus-host responses after intestinal transplantation (dated by TCRdb to 2020 to 2023). Libraries were prepared through the immunoSEQ multiplex PCR assay. Sourced from immuneACCESS, this table was stored by TCRdb with only in-frame sequences that have V and J called. A share of the clones is absent; for the studies checked, an unresolved V gene accounts for under half, and the remainder has no known explanation. The sample has some 15,000 clones on record, about 90% of them singletons. Together, the top ten hold approximately 6% of the sample. The sample was PBMCs, taken about 110 days after intestinal transplant. The receptors stem from a human patient who received an intestinal transplant, so some T cells may come from the graft donor.

The genes are TRBV7-3 and TRBJ2-5; 11 bases agree with TRBD1. In germline, CDR1 is SGHTA, CDR2 FQGTGA. This CDR3 region has 16 residues. The junction had 6 bases not matched to a gene; V was cut back by 4 bases and J by 2 bases. CDR3 sequence (DNA): TGTGCCAGCAGCTCAGCCGGGGACAGGGGGCAAGAGACCCAGTACTTC. Protein product: CASSSAGDRGQETQYF.

The chain has TRBV6-1 and TRBJ1-1; D perhaps matches TRBD1 (5 bases). The CDR3 consists of 13 residues. V lost 3 bases, J lost 9 bases, and 14 bases lay in between. Germline loops: CDR1 MNHNS, CDR2 SASEGT. The CDR3 loop is CASSDGVGAQAFF. In DNA, the CDR3 is TGTGCCAGCAGTGATGGAGTCGGGGCTCAAGCTTTCTTT.

V usage is TRBV30 and J usage is TRBJ2-7; perhaps TRBD2 as D (6 bases). V dropped 1 base and J dropped 7 bases, with 11 bases sitting between them. This CDR3 is built from 12 residues. Germline-derived CDR1 and CDR2 are GTSNPN and SVGIG (reference sequence). CDR3 sequence (DNA): TGTGCCTGGAGTGCCTTGGGGGGAGAGCAGTACTTC. It is translated as CAWSALGGEQYF. Full variable domain (remainder filled in from reference TRBV30 and TRBJ2-7): SQTIHQWPATLVQPVGSPLSLECTVEGTSNPNLYWYRQAAGRGLQLLFYSVGIGQISSEVPQNLSASRPQDRQFILSSKKLLLSDSGFYLCAWSALGGEQYFGPGTRLTVT.

This clone was seen more than once but under ten times. The chain carries TRBV7-4 and TRBJ1-2; 9 positions match TRBD1. The CDR3 spans 16 residues. V trimming: 2 bases; J trimming: 4 bases; junction bases outside the gene matches: 8. Per the germline V gene, CDR1 is SGHVT and CDR2 is SQSDAQ. The CDR3 spells CASSLKGDRAAYGYTF. The CDR3 bases are TGTGCCAGCAGCTTAAAAGGGGACAGGGCTGCCTATGGCTACACCTTC.

The chain couples TRBV5-6 to TRBJ2-7; tentative D call: TRBD2 (5 bases). From germline, CDR1 is SGHDT and CDR2 YYEEEE. This CDR3 has 14 amino acids. V was clipped by 2 bases and J by 4 bases, with 13 bases between them. Here the CDR3 DNA reads TGTGCCAGCAGCTTAGGACTCTCTTTATACGAGCAGTACTTC. Its protein is CASSLGLSLYEQYF.

The chain joins TRBV4-3 to TRBJ2-7, with 10 bases aligning to TRBD1. This CDR3 is built from 15 residues. The germline gives CDR1 LGHNA, CDR2 YSLEER. With V trimmed by 4 bases and J by 2 bases, 5 bases remained unmatched. In DNA, the CDR3 is TGCGCCAGCAGCCCGGGGACAGGGGCTGCCTACGAGCAGTACTTC. Translation gives CASSPGTGAAYEQYF.

This sequence joins TRBV11-3 and TRBJ2-7; no clear D. CDR1 and CDR2 (germline): SGHNT, YENEEA. The ends were cut back, 6 bases at V and 6 bases at J, with 12 bases in the middle. The CDR3 is 12 residues long. CDR3 coding DNA: TGTGCCAGCAGTAAGGGAACCAGCGAGCAGTACTTC. This gives the protein CASSKGTSEQYF.

This rearrangement joins TRBV11-2 to TRBJ2-3, with TRBD2 identical over 9 bases. J was trimmed by 2 bases and V by 6 bases; bases with no gene match: 9. This CDR3 region has 16 residues. Germline V gene lookup returns CDR1 SGHAT and CDR2 FQNNGV. CDR3 region: CASRLPGLALTDTQYF. CDR3 DNA: TGTGCCAGCAGGTTACCGGGACTAGCTCTCACAGATACGCAGTATTTT.

The chain recombines TRBV6-5 with TRBJ2-7; D may be TRBD1 (5 bases). V was pared by 6 bases and J by 2 bases, with 14 bases between. The germline V gene has CDR1 MNHEY and CDR2 SVGAGI. The CDR3 runs 14 residues. The CDR3 bases are TGTGCCAGCAGCCGGCGTGAAGGGGCCTACGAGCAGTACTTC. Amino acids: CASSRREGAYEQYF.

The chain couples TRBV7-2 to TRBJ1-2, with 8 bases lining up with TRBD1. CDR1 and CDR2 from the germline V gene are SGHTA and FQGNSA. V dropped 5 bases and J dropped 6; count of bases not matched to a gene: 5. This CDR3 spans 13 amino acids. This CDR3 reads CASSHGTGDGYTF. The CDR3 nucleotides are TGTGCCAGCAGCCATGGGACAGGCGATGGCTACACCTTC.

Remarks on this clone: The sample carries other DNA sequences with the same CDR3. The J gene is TRBJ2-3, the V gene TRBV5-5; D is tentatively TRBD1 or TRBD2 (7 bases each). Looked up from germline, CDR1 is SGHKS and CDR2 is YYEKEE (reference sequence). The V end was cut by 0 bases, the J end by 3 bases, with 14 bases between. The CDR3 has 16 residues. The CDR3 here is CASSLAGGGHTDTQYF. DNA of the CDR3: TGTGCCAGCAGCTTGGCAGGGGGGGGGCATACAGATACGCAGTATTTT. The full variable domain, in which reference TRBV5-5 and TRBJ2-3 provide the parts outside the CDR3, is DAGVTQSPTHLIKTRGQQVTLRCSPISGHKSVSWYQQVLGQGPQFIFQYYEKEERGRGNFPDRFSARQFPNYSSELNVNALLLGDSALYLCASSLAGGGHTDTQYFGPGTRLTVL.

The V and J genes are TRBV4-2 and TRBJ1-3; TRBD1 matches at 9 bases. Germline CDR1 is LGHNA and CDR2 is YNFKEQ. CDR3 length equals 22 residues. After removal of 0 bases from V and 0 bases from J, the junction contained 18 bases not matched to a gene. CDR3 loop: CASSQDRLLGQGFPSSGNTIYF. The CDR3 DNA follows: TGTGCCAGCAGCCAAGATCGCCTCCTGGGACAGGGTTTCCCCAGCTCTGGAAACACCATATATTTT.